What follows are 24 T cell receptor beta chains derived from one specimen sequenced in a study of blood T cell repertoires in COVID-19. Profiling relied on immunoSEQ multiplex PCR, and the TCRdb table lists in-frame clones only, not all of them. The data hold around 270,000 clones, with about 88% observed a single time. The sequencing input was peripheral blood. The receptors derive from a man aged 30 to 45 with active or convalescent COVID-19.

The chain links TRBV5-6 to TRBJ2-2; unclear D gene. Trimming removed 0 bases from V and 3 bases from J, with 6 bases in between. This CDR3 is built from 14 residues. Germline V CDR1 and CDR2: SGHDT, YYEEEE. The DNA for the CDR3 is TGTGCCAGCAGCTTGGAACTCTACACCGGGGAGCTGTTTTTT. It specifies CASSLELYTGELFF.

The chain joins TRBV5-6 to TRBJ2-5, with 11 nucleotides matching TRBD1. This CDR3 contains 14 residues. Per germline, CDR1 SGHDT and CDR2 YYEEEE. With 6 bases clipped from V and 5 bases from J, the junction kept 6 bases outside the gene matches. In DNA form, the CDR3 reads TGTGCCAGCACCCGGACAGGGGGCTGGGAGACCCAGTACTTC. It codes for CASTRTGGWETQYF.

The chain carries TRBV6-2 or TRBV6-3 and TRBJ1-6, with 7 bases lining up with TRBD1. Germline V CDR1 and CDR2: MNHEY, SVGEGT. V dropped 2 bases and J dropped 16; count of bases not matched to a gene: 11. CDR3 length: 14 amino acids. The CDR3 region has the DNA TGTGCCAGCAGTTACGCCTACCAGGGGGACGGTCTCCACTTT. Amino acids: CASSYAYQGDGLHF.

The CDR3 region is CAWSGDRKNSPLHF. For the CDR3, the DNA is TGTGCCTGGAGTGGAGACAGGAAAAATTCACCCCTCCACTTT. The rearrangement links TRBV30 to TRBJ1-6, with D maybe TRBD1 (6 bases). The CDR3 is 14 residues long. The V and J ends lost 1 base and 7 bases respectively, with 11 bases between them. Germline-derived CDR1 and CDR2 are GTSNPN and SVGIG (reference sequence).

This chain uses TRBV6-5 with TRBJ2-7, with 8 bases matching TRBD1. Germline loops: CDR1 MNHEY, CDR2 SVGAGI. The V segment lost 6 bases and the J segment 1 base; nucleotides outside the gene matches: 5. The CDR3 is 14 amino acids. CDR3 sequence reads: CASRTGQVSYEQYF. The CDR3 bases are TGTGCCAGCAGAACGGGACAGGTGTCCTACGAGCAGTACTTC.

The chain uses TRBV25-1 and TRBJ1-2; TRBD1 aligns across 8 bases. The CDR3 runs 16 residues. CDR1 and CDR2 (germline): MGHDK, SYGVNS. V was clipped by 4 bases and J by 0 bases; unmatched bases: 7. The CDR3: CASSGRDRPTNYGYTF. In DNA form, the CDR3 reads TGTGCCAGCAGTGGGAGGGACAGGCCGACTAACTATGGCTACACCTTC.

This chain uses TRBV4-2 with TRBJ1-3; D might be TRBD1 (5 bases). From germline, CDR1 is LGHNA and CDR2 YNFKEQ. The CDR3 spans 18 residues. V dropped 4 bases and J dropped 0 bases, with 19 bases sitting between them. The CDR3 is CASSPLPAWGSSGNTIYF. DNA of the CDR3: TGTGCCAGCAGCCCTCTCCCCGCGTGGGGCAGCTCTGGAAACACCATATATTTT.

This clone was seen once. This chain uses TRBV5-8 with TRBJ1-5, with D perhaps matching TRBD1 (6 bases). V was trimmed by 1 base and J by 1 base, leaving 12 bases between them. The CDR3 extends over 16 amino acids. Per the germline V gene, CDR1 is SGHTS and CDR2 is YDEGEE. CDR3 nucleotides: TGTGCCAGCAGCTTGAACAGGGTCCGGAGCAATCAGCCCCAGCATTTT. This translates into CASSLNRVRSNQPQHF.

J is TRBJ2-1 and V is TRBV10-3; 11 bases agree with TRBD2. The CDR3 length is 17 residues. CDR1 and CDR2 (germline): ENHRY, SYGVKD. J was trimmed by 8 bases and V by 5 bases; bases with no gene match: 14. DNA of the CDR3: TGTGCCATCAGTCCAGGACTAGCGGGTGGGTCAGGTGATGAGCAGTTCTTC. Translated: CAISPGLAGGSGDEQFF.

The rearrangement joins TRBV30 to TRBJ2-5; maybe TRBD1 (6 bases). CDR1 GTSNPN and CDR2 SVGIG come from the germline V gene (reference sequence). The CDR3 is 14 residues long. V lost 4 bases, J lost 6 bases, and 18 bases lay in between. The DNA of the CDR3 is TGTGCCTGGACCGATGGACAGCCTCAACAGACCCAGTACTTC. It is translated as CAWTDGQPQQTQYF.

The rearrangement joins TRBV9 to TRBJ1-6, with D perhaps matching TRBD1 (5 bases). In germline, CDR1 is SGDLS, CDR2 YYNGEE. Trimming cost V 2 bases and J 0 bases, with 6 bases left between them. The CDR3 has 15 amino acids. CDR3 DNA: TGTGCCAGCAGCGTCGGGGGCTCCTATAATTCACCCCTCCACTTT. Its translation: CASSVGGSYNSPLHF.

Only one count was recorded for this clone. At one end the junction does not follow the germline gene, possibly because of a read error. V is TRBV11-2 and J is TRBJ2-7; D is possibly TRBD2 (6 bases). Germline CDR1 and CDR2: SGHAT and FQNNGV. CDR3 length: 12 amino acids. For the CDR3, the DNA is TGTGCCAGCAGCTTAGTTGGACTACCCGAGAGCTTC. Protein sequence: CASSLVGLPESF.

The CDR3 reads CASSLVSGGVPGYTF. In DNA, the CDR3 is TGTGCCAGCAGCTTGGTGTCAGGGGGCGTACCCGGCTACACCTTC. J is TRBJ1-2 and V is TRBV5-4; the match to TRBD1 covers 8 bases. The V gene end was trimmed by 0 bases and the J gene end by 8 bases; junction bases not matched to a gene: 9. The germline V gene has CDR1 SGHNT and CDR2 YYREEE (reference sequence). This CDR3 comprises 15 residues.

The chain employs TRBV14 and TRBJ2-1; weak D call: TRBD1 (5 bases). Looked up from germline, CDR1 is SGHDN and CDR2 is FVKESK. Trimming removed 4 bases from V and 5 bases from J, with 12 bases in between. The CDR3 extends over 14 amino acids. The CDR3 loop reads CASSPRGLHNEQFF. The CDR3 DNA reads as TGTGCCAGCAGCCCTAGGGGTCTGCACAATGAGCAGTTCTTC.

This chain joins TRBV7-9 and TRBJ2-3; D gene uncertain. Trimming pared 2 bases from V and 0 bases from J, leaving 9 bases between. The germline V gene encodes CDR1 SEHNR and CDR2 FQNEAQ (reference sequence). The CDR3 totals 15 residues. CDR3 coding DNA: TGTGCCAGCAGCTTATCACTTTTCAGCACAGATACGCAGTATTTT. Translating gives CASSLSLFSTDTQYF.

V gene TRBV3-1 (or the pseudogene TRBV3-2) combines with J gene TRBJ2-7; 8 bases line up with TRBD2. The CDR3 covers 17 residues. Germline V gene data show CDR1 as LGHDT and CDR2 as YNNKEL (reference sequence). The V gene end was trimmed by 2 bases and the J gene end by 6 bases; junction bases not matched to a gene: 15. CDR3 DNA: TGTGCCAGCAGCCAAAAGCCCGAATGGGCGGGGGGCGGCGAGCAGTACTTC. Translated, it gives CASSQKPEWAGGGEQYF.

This clone was recorded a few times. This chain connects TRBV6-5 to TRBJ1-3; D unresolved. V was cut by 8 bases and J by 4 bases, with 15 bases left in between. CDR3 size: 14 residues. Germline-derived CDR1 and CDR2 are MNHEY and SVGAGI. The CDR3 here is CASAAGFSGNTIYF. The CDR3 region has the DNA TGTGCCAGCGCCGCAGGATTCTCCGGAAACACCATATATTTT.

This clone has a handful of counts. V usage is TRBV28 and J usage is TRBJ2-7; TRBD1 matches at 8 bases. V lost 2 bases and J lost 2; bases outside the gene matches: 5. This CDR3 is 15 amino acids long. In germline, CDR1 is MDHEN, CDR2 SYDVKM. The CDR3 sequence is CASSLSAGGPYEQYF. In nucleotides, the CDR3 is TGTGCCAGCAGTTTAAGCGCAGGGGGCCCCTACGAGCAGTACTTC.

The CDR3 nucleotides read TGTGCCAGCAGCCCGACAGGGAAATATGGCTACACCTTC. Amino acids: CASSPTGKYGYTF. The chain couples TRBV11-2 to TRBJ1-2; 7 nucleotides agree with TRBD1. The V gene's germline CDR1 is SGHAT and CDR2 FQNNGV. J gave up 5 bases and V 5 bases, and 5 bases lay outside the gene matches. CDR3 length equals 13 residues.

The gene calls are TRBV6-1 and TRBJ2-7; a weak D match, TRBD1 (5 bases). The CDR3 has 16 residues. Germline-derived CDR1 and CDR2 are MNHNS and SASEGT. Trimming left V 3 bases short and J 5 bases short, with 20 bases between. This CDR3 is CASSDEQANLLNEQYF. DNA of the CDR3: TGTGCCAGCAGTGATGAACAGGCGAACCTACTCAACGAGCAGTACTTC.

Notes on this clone: Other DNA sequences in this specimen translate into the identical CDR3. V and J are TRBV4-3 and TRBJ2-7; 8 bases fit TRBD1. V lost 3 bases to trimming and J lost 2 bases; unmatched junction nucleotides: 0. Germline assignment: CDR1 LGHNA and CDR2 YSLEER. The CDR3 runs 13 residues. The CDR3 region is CASSQDRAYEQYF. The CDR3 bases are TGCGCCAGCAGCCAGGACAGGGCCTACGAGCAGTACTTC.

The chain carries TRBV7-6 and TRBJ1-6; 8 nucleotides agree with TRBD1. Germline-derived CDR1 and CDR2 are SGHVS and FNYEAQ. The junction had 3 bases not matched to a gene; V was cut back by 1 base and J by 7 bases. The CDR3 is 15 residues long. The CDR3 loop reads CASSLGQGKNSPLHF. CDR3 DNA: TGTGCCAGCAGCTTAGGACAGGGGAAAAATTCACCCCTCCACTTT.

The chain is built from TRBV12-3 or TRBV12-4 and TRBJ1-1; D unclear. The CDR3 is 13 amino acids. V was clipped by 7 bases and J by 1 base, with 10 bases between them. The CDR3 coding sequence is TGTGCCAGCACTCCGCGAGGGAACACTGAAGCTTTCTTT. It translates to CASTPRGNTEAFF.

This clone was observed a handful of times. The chain combines TRBV25-1 with TRBJ1-2; TRBD1 matches 7 bases. Unmatched junction bases numbered 11, after V lost 4 bases and J lost 6 bases. Germline loops: CDR1 MGHDK, CDR2 SYGVNS. The CDR3 runs to 15 residues. The DNA for the CDR3 is TGTGCCAGCAGTGCACTGGGCAGGGGGTTTGATGGCTACACCTTC. Protein product: CASSALGRGFDGYTF.